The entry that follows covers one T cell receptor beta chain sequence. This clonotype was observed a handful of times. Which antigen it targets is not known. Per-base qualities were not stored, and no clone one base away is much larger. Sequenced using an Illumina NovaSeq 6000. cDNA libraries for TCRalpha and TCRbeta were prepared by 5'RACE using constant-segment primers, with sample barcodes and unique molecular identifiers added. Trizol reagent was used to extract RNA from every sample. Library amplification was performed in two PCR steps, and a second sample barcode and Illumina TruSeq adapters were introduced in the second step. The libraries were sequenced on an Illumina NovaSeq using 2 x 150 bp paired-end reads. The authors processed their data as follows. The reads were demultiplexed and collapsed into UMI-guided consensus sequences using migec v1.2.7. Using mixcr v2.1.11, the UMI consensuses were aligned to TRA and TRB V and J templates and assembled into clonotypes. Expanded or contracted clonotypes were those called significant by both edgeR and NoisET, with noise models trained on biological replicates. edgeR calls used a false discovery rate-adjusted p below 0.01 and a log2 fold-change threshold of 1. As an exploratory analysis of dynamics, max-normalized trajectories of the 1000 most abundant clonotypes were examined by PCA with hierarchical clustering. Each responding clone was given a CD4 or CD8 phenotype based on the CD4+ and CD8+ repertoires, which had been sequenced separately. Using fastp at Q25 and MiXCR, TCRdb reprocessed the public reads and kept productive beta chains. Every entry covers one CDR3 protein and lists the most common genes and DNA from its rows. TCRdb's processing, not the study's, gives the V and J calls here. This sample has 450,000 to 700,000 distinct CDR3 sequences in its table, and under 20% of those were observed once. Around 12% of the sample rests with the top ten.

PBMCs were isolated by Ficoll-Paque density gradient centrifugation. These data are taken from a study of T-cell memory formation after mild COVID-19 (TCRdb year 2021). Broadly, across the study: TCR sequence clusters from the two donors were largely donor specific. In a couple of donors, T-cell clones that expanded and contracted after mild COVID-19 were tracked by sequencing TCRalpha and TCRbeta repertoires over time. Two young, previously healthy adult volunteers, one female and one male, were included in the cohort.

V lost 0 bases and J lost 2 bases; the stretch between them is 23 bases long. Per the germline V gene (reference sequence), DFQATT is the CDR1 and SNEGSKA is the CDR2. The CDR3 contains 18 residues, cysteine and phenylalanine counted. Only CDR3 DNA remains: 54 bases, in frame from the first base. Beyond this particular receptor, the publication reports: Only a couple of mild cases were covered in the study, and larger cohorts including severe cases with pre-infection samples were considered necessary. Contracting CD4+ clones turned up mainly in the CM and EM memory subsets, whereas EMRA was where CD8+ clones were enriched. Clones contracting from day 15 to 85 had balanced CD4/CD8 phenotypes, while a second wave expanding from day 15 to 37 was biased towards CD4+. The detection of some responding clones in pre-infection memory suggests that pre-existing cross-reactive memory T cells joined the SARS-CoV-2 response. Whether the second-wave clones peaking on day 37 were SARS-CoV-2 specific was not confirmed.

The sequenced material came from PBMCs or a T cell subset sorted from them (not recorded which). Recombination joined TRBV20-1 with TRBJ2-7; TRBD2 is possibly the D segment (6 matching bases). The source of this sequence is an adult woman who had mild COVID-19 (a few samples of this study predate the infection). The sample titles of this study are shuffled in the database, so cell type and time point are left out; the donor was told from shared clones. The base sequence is TGCAGTGCTAGAGATCTTCGCGGACTATCCTCCTTTGCCTACGAGCAGTACTTC. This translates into CSARDLRGLSSFAYEQYF.